This T cell receptor beta chain was recovered during a study of metastatic and nonmetastatic thyroid tumors. At the level of the study: The study looked at repertoires side by side in blood and in tumor or nodule tissue from malignant and benign thyroid patients.

Thyroid surgery was preceded by no treatment in any patient. TCRdb redid the clone calls on the PCR reads using MiXCR. Found here are more than 35,000 clones, about a sixth of them singletons; the top ten hold 5% to 7.5%. V was shortened by 2 bases and J by 1 base, with 8 bases between the two germline ends. CDR1 is MRHNA and CDR2 is SNTAGT in the germline V gene. The CDR3 has 14 residues. This sequence joins TRBV6-4 and TRBJ2-5, with D tentatively TRBD1 (5 bases). The sequenced material came from blood. This TCR was recovered from a male donor with papillary thyroid cancer or a benign thyroid nodule (not recorded which). Some clones in this sample may be carry-over from other donors' samples. The CDR3, as DNA: TGTGCCAGCAGTGACGGTCAGGGCCAAGAGACCCAGTACTTC. Translated: CASSDGQGQETQYF.